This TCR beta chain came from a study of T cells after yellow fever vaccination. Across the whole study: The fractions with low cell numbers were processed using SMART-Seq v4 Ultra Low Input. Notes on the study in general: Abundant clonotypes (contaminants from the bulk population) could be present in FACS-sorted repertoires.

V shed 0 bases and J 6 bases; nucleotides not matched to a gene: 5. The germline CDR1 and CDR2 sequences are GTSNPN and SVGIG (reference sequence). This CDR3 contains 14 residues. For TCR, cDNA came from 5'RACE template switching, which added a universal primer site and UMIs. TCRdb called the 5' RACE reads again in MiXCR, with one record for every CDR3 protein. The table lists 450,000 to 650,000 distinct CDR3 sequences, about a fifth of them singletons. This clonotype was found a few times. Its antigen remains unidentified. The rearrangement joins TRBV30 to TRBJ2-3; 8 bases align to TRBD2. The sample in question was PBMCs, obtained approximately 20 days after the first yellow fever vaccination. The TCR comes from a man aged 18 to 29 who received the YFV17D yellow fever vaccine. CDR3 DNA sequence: TGTGCCTGGAGTGTCAGCGGGGGCTGGGATACGCAGTATTTT. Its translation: CAWSVSGGWDTQYF.